This TCR beta chain appears in the sequencing data of a study of regulatory T cells in long-lasting Graves disease. As for the study in general: Antithyroid drug exposure in newly diagnosed Graves' patients had lasted under 3 months.

CDR3 regions were amplified by Arm-PCR using iRepertoire HTBI primers to build TCR beta libraries. One entry per CDR3 protein results from TCRdb running MiXCR on the multiplex PCR reads. This repertoire shows fewer than 350,000 distinct CDR3 sequences, about 18% found once; its top ten account for about 39%. Germline lookup yields CDR1 MNHNS and CDR2 SASEGT. This CDR3 is 17 amino acids long. V dropped 6 bases and J dropped 3; count of bases not matched to a gene: 11. Regarding time point: newly diagnosed GD, antithyroid drugs for less than 3 months. The authors made the TCR library using RNA they extracted from PBMCs.

This TCR derives from a female donor with Graves disease. The chain combines TRBV6-1 with TRBJ2-1; 10 nucleotides match TRBD1. Source: peripheral blood mononuclear cells (PBMCs), taken at new diagnosis, from a patient treated with antithyroid drugs. CDR3 in amino acids: CASRPRPTGGVYNEQFF. DNA for the CDR3: TGTGCCAGCAGGCCACGTCCGACAGGGGGCGTCTACAATGAGCAGTTCTTC.